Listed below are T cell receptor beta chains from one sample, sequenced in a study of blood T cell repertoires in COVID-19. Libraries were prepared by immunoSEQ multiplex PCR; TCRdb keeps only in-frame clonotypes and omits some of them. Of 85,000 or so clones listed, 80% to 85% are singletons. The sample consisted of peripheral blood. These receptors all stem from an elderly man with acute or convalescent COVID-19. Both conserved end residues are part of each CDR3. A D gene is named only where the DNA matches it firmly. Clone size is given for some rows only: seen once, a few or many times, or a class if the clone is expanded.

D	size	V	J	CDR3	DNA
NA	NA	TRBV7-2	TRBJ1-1	CASSYERNTEAFF	TGTGCCAGCAGCTACGAGCGGAACACTGAAGCTTTCTTT
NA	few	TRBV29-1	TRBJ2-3	CSVVFYTDTQYF	TGCAGCGTTGTGTTCTACACAGATACGCAGTATTTT
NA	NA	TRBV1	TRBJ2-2	CTSSQRAGGLGTGELFF	TGCACCAGCAGCCAACGAGCGGGAGGGCTCGGCACCGGGGAGCTGTTTTTT
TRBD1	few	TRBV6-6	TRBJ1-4	CASSHRGRGATNEKLFF	TGTGCCAGCAGTCACAGGGGGCGAGGGGCAACTAATGAAAAACTGTTTTTT
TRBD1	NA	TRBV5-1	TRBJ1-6	CASSPGTANSPLHF	TGCGCCAGCAGCCCCGGGACAGCTAATTCACCCCTCCACTTT
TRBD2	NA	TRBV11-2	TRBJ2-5	CASSLEGAGGPQETQYF	TGTGCCAGCAGCTTAGAGGGAGCGGGAGGCCCCCAAGAGACCCAGTACTTC
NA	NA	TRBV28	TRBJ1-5	CASSLSGWNQPQHF	TGTGCCAGCAGTTTATCGGGGTGGAATCAGCCCCAGCATTTT
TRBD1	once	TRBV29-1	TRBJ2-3	CSVEGGQGFDTQYF	TGCAGCGTTGAAGGAGGACAGGGGTTTGATACGCAGTATTTT
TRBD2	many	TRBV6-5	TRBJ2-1	CASSYGRGSYNEQFF	TGTGCCAGCAGTTACGGGAGGGGCTCCTACAATGAGCAGTTCTTC
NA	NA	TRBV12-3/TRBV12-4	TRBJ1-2	CASSPRGKYGYTF	TGTGCCAGCAGCCCTCGGGGGAAGTATGGCTACACCTTC
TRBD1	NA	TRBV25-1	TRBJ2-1	CATNRPGGTYNEQFF	TGTGCCACCAATCGTCCAGGGGGCACATACAATGAGCAGTTCTTC
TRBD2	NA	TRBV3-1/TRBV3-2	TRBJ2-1	CASSHGLVVRSYNEQFF	TGTGCCAGCAGCCACGGACTAGTAGTAAGATCCTACAATGAGCAGTTCTTC
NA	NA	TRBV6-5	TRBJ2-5	CASSYRLVQETQYF	TGTGCCAGCAGTTACCGGTTGGTTCAAGAGACCCAGTACTTC
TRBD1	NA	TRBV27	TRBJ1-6	CASSITGTGSSPLHF	TGTGCCAGCAGTATAACCGGGACAGGGAGTTCACCCCTCCACTTT
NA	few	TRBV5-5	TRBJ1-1	CASRPGTGYEAFF	TGTGCCAGCAGACCCGGGACTGGGTATGAAGCTTTCTTT
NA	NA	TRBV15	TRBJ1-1	CATSRGGGVTEAFF	TGTGCCACCAGCAGAGGGGGAGGGGTAACTGAAGCTTTCTTT
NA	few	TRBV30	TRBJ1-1	CAWSPRRGSNTEAFF	TGTGCCTGGAGCCCCCGCAGGGGATCTAACACTGAAGCTTTCTTT
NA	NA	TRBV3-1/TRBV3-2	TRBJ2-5	CASSQGSLSQETQYF	TGTGCCAGCAGCCAAGGAAGTCTCAGTCAAGAGACCCAGTACTTC
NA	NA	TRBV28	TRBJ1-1	CASSLMGQGSTEAFF	TGTGCCAGCAGTTTAATGGGGCAGGGGAGCACTGAAGCTTTCTTT
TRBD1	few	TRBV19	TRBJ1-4	CASSRQGAGEKLFF	TGTGCCAGTAGCCGACAGGGGGCAGGAGAAAAACTGTTTTTT
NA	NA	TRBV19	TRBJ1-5	CASSIVNSNQPQHF	TGTGCCAGTAGTATCGTTAATAGCAATCAGCCCCAGCATTTT
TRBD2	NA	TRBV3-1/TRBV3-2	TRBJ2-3	CASSRRLAGKSDTQYF	TGTGCCAGCAGCCGACGACTAGCGGGAAAGTCAGATACGCAGTATTTT
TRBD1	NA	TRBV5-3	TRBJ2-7	CARSDRDRAPEQYF	TGTGCCAGAAGCGATAGGGACAGGGCTCCCGAGCAGTACTTC
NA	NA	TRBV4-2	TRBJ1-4	CASSQGGRRNEKLFF	TGTGCCAGCAGCCAAGGGGGCAGACGGAATGAAAAACTGTTTTTT
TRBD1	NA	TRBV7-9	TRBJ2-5	CASSLVGGAKTQYF	TGTGCCAGCAGCTTAGTAGGGGGCGCAAAGACCCAGTACTTC
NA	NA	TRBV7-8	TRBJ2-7	CASSLERSREQYF	TGTGCCAGCAGCTTAGAGCGAAGTAGGGAGCAGTACTTC
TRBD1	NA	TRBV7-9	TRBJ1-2	CASSLETGGSYGYTF	TGTGCCAGCAGCTTGGAGACAGGGGGCAGCTATGGCTACACCTTC
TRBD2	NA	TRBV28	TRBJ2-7	CASSSSGTSGRYEQYF	TGTGCCAGCAGTTCATCCGGGACTAGCGGGAGATACGAGCAGTACTTC
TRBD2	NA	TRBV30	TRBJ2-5	CAWSVGSGRETQYF	TGTGCCTGGAGTGTCGGTAGCGGGAGGGAGACCCAGTACTTC